The T cell receptor beta chain under discussion was sequenced for a study of blood T cells in healthy people across ages. Alongside a J-beta primer mix, a sample-barcoded 5' primer served in a second PCR lasting 7 to 11 cycles. Researchers report that a template-switch adaptor with 12 random nucleotides tagged each cDNA molecule. Every sample produced at least 2.5 million CDR3-containing paired-end reads. TCRdb reprocessed the 5' RACE reads with MiXCR, giving one entry per CDR3 protein. The sample shows 550,000 to 750,000 distinct CDR3 sequences, more than 20% of them seen only once. Per germline, CDR1 SEHNR and CDR2 FQNEAQ (reference sequence). The CDR3 spans 11 residues. V was clipped by 5 bases and J by 10 bases, with 6 bases between them. This clonotype was counted only a few times.

This chain links TRBV7-9 with TRBJ1-6, with TRBD1 as a possible D gene (5 bases). The sequenced material came from blood. The source of this sequence is a man between 65 and 80 years old in good health. DNA of the CDR3: TGTGCCAGCAGCCGGGGGTCACCCCTCCACTTT. Its translation: CASSRGSPLHF. Drawing the rest from reference TRBV7-9 and TRBJ1-6, the complete variable domain is DTGVSQNPRHKITKRGQNVTFRCDPISEHNRLYWYRQTLGQGPEFLTYFQNEAQLEKSRLLSDRFSAERPKGSFSTLEIQRTEQGDSAMYLCASSRGSPLHFGNGTRLTVT.